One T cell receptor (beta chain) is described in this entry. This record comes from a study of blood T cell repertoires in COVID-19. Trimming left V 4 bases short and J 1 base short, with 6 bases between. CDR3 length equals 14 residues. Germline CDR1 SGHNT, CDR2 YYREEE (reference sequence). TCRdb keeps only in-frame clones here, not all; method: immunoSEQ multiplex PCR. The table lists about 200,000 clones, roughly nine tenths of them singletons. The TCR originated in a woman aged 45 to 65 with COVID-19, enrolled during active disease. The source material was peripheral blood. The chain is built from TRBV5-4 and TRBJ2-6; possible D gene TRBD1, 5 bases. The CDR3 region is CASSAGSGANVLTF. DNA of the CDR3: TGTGCCAGCAGCGCAGGGTCTGGGGCCAACGTCCTGACTTTC. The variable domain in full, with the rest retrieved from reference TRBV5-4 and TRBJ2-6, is ETGVTQSPTHLIKTRGQQVTLRCSSQSGHNTVSWYQQALGQGPQFIFQYYREEENGRGNFPPRFSGLQFPNYSSELNVNALELDDSALYLCASSAGSGANVLTFGAGSRLTVL.